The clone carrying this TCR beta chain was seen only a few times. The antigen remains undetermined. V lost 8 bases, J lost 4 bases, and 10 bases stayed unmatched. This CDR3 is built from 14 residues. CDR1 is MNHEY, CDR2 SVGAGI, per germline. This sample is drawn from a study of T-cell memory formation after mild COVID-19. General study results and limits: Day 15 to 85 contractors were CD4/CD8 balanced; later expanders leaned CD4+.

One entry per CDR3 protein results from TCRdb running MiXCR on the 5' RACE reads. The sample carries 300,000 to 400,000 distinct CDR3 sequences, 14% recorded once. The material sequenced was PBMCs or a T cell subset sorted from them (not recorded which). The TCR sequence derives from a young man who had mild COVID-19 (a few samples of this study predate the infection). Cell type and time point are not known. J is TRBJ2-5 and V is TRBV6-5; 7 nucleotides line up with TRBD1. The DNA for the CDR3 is TGTGCCAGCTGCCCGCGGACAGGTCGAGAGACCCAGTACTTC. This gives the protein CASCPRTGRETQYF.